Sequencing of this T cell receptor (beta chain) was carried out in a study of CD8 T cells in Susac syndrome. Study-wide results and caveats: An acknowledgment was made by the study that its TCR sequencing and HLA analysis involved relatively few individuals.

In the multiple sclerosis control group, patients were treatment-naive and had stable or active relapsing-remitting disease. Negative isolation was used for CD8+ and CD4+ T cells and FACS enrichment for TEMRA cells. Germline lookup yields CDR1 GTSNPN and CDR2 SVGIG (reference sequence). The CDR3 spans 14 residues. The V and J ends lost 0 bases and 3 bases, in that order; junction bases with no gene match: 3. Roughly 0.45 to 1 ug RNA was reverse transcribed with random hexamers. The immunoSEQ assay covered 54 Vbeta and 13 Jbeta segments for CDR3. TCRdb reprocessed the immunoSEQ multiplex PCR reads with MiXCR, giving one entry per CDR3 protein. The repertoire consists of 170,000 or so distinct CDR3 sequences, with approximately 93% occurring once and the leading ten covering approximately 0.09%. As concerns this clonotype: The antigen is undetermined.

The rearrangement joins TRBV30 to TRBJ2-7, with 9 positions matching TRBD2. The source material was CD4+ T cells from PBMCs. The TCR originated in a human donor with multiple sclerosis. CDR3 DNA: TGTGCCTGGAGTGTACCTAGCGGGGTCTACGAGCAGTACTTC. Protein: CAWSVPSGVYEQYF.